This T cell receptor beta chain was captured in a study of OX40 agonist ivuxolimab in advanced cancers. For the study at large: Ivuxolimab, an agonist antibody against OX40 (CD134), was given to patients. Regarding the study as a whole: Doses of 0.1 to 3.0 mg/kg were accompanied by clonal expansion of CD4+ and CD8+ blood T cells by week 6. Among the lowest peripheral clonal expansion occurred in 0.1-3.0 mg/kg partial responders.

Only in-frame clones appear in the TCRdb table, and some are missing; sequencing was by immunoSEQ multiplex PCR. The sample contains nearly 20,000 clones, about four fifths of which appear only once. This clone was seen only a few times. The target antigen is unknown. The CDR3 loop spans 18 amino acids. Germline values: CDR1 SGHDT, CDR2 YYEEEE. Trimming took 1 base from V and 3 from J; bases not matched to a gene: 10. The chain recombines TRBV5-6 with TRBJ1-5; 10 bases are a match to TRBD1. The sequence derives from an adult with an advanced solid tumor such as melanoma, head and neck, liver or kidney cancer. The input for sequencing was CD4+ or CD8+ T cells sorted from blood, taken in a trial of the OX40 agonist ivuxolimab. The CDR3 bases are TGTGCCAGCAGCTTGAGTCCGGGACAGGGGATGAACAATCAGCCCCAGCATTTT. This translates into CASSLSPGQGMNNQPQHF.